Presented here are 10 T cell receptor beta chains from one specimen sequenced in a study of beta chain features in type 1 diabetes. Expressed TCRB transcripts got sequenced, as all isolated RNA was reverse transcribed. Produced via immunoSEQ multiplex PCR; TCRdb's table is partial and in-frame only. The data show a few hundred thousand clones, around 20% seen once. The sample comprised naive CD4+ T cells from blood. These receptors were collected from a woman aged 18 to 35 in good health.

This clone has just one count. The CDR3 coding sequence is TGTGCCAGCAGGGATAGACAGGGTGGCACTGAAGCTTTCTTT. Protein product: CASRDRQGGTEAFF. The chain combines TRBV2 with TRBJ1-1; TRBD1 matches 7 bases. CDR1 is SNHLY, CDR2 FYNNEI, per germline. The CDR3 has 14 amino acids. The J segment lost 4 bases and the V segment lost 6 bases, leaving 8 bases of the junction unmatched.

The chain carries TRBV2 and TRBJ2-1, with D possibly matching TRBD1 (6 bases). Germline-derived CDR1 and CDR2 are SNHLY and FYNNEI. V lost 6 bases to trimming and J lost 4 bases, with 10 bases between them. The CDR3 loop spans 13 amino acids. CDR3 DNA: TGTGCCAGCAGCGTTACAGGGTACAATGAGCAGTTCTTC. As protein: CASSVTGYNEQFF.

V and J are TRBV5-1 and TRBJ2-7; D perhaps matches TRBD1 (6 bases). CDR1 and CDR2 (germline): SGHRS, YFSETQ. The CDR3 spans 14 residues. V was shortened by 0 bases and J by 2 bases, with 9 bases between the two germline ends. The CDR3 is CASSLEGDAYEQYF. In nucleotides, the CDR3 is TGCGCCAGCAGCTTGGAGGGGGACGCCTACGAGCAGTACTTC.

As DNA, the CDR3 is TGTGCCAGCAGCTTAGCGGGGGGCGATGAGCAGTTCTTC. Translating it yields CASSLAGGDEQFF. This sequence joins TRBV11-2 and TRBJ2-1, with D possibly matching TRBD2 (7 bases). From germline, CDR1 is SGHAT and CDR2 FQNNGV. The CDR3 extends over 13 amino acids. Trimming removed 1 base from V and 8 bases from J, with 9 bases in between.

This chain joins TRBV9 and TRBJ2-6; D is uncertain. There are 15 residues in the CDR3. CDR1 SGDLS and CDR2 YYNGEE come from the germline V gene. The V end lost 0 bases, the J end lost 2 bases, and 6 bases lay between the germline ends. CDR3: CASSVDGAGANVLTF. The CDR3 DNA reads TGTGCCAGCAGCGTAGACGGAGCTGGGGCCAACGTCCTGACTTTC.

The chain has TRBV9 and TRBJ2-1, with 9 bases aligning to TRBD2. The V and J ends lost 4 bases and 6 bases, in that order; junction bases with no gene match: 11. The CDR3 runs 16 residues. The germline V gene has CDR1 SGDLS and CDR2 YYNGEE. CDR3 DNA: TGTGCCAGCAGCCCTGAGCGTGCGGGAGGGGGCAATGAGCAGTTCTTC. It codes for CASSPERAGGGNEQFF.

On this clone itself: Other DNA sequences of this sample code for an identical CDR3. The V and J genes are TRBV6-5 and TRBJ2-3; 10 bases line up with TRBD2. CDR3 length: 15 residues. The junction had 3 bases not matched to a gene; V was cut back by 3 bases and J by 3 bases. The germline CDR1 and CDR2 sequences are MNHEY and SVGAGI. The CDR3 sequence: CASSYRAGGTDTQYF. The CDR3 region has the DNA TGTGCCAGCAGTTATCGAGCGGGAGGGACAGATACGCAGTATTTT.

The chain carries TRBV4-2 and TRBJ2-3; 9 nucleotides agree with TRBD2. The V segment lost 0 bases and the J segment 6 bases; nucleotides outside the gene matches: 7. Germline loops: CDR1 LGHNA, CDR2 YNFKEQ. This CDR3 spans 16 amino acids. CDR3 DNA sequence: TGTGCCAGCAGCCAAGATCAGGCTAGCGGGGTGGATACGCAGTATTTT. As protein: CASSQDQASGVDTQYF.

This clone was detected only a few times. Here the CDR3 reads CSVHEGLAVETQYF. The CDR3 region has the DNA TGCAGCGTTCATGAGGGACTAGCGGTAGAGACCCAGTACTTC. This rearrangement joins TRBV29-1 to TRBJ2-5, with 11 nucleotides matching TRBD2. V shed 5 bases and J 4 bases; nucleotides not matched to a gene: 6. From germline, CDR1 is SQVTM and CDR2 ANQGSEA. The CDR3 runs to 14 residues.

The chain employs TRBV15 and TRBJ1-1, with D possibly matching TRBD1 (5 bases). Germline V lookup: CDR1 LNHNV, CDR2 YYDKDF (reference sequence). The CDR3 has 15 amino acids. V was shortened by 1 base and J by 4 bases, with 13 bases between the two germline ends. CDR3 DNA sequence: TGTGCCACCAGCAGAGGGGGAGGGGTGGGCACTGAAGCTTTCTTT. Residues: CATSRGGGVGTEAFF.